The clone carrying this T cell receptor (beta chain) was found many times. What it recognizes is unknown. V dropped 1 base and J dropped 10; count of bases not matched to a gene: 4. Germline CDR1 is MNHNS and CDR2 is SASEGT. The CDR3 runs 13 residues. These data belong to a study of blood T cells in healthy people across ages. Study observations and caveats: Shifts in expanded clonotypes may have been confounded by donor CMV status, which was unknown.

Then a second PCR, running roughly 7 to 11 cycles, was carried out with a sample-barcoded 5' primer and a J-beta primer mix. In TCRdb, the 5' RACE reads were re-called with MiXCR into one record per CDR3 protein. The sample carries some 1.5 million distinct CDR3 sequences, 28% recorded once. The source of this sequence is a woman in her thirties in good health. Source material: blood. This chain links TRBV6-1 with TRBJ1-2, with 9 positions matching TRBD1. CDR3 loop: CASSEGGQGDYTF. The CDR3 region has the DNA TGTGCCAGCAGTGAAGGGGGACAGGGTGACTACACCTTC.